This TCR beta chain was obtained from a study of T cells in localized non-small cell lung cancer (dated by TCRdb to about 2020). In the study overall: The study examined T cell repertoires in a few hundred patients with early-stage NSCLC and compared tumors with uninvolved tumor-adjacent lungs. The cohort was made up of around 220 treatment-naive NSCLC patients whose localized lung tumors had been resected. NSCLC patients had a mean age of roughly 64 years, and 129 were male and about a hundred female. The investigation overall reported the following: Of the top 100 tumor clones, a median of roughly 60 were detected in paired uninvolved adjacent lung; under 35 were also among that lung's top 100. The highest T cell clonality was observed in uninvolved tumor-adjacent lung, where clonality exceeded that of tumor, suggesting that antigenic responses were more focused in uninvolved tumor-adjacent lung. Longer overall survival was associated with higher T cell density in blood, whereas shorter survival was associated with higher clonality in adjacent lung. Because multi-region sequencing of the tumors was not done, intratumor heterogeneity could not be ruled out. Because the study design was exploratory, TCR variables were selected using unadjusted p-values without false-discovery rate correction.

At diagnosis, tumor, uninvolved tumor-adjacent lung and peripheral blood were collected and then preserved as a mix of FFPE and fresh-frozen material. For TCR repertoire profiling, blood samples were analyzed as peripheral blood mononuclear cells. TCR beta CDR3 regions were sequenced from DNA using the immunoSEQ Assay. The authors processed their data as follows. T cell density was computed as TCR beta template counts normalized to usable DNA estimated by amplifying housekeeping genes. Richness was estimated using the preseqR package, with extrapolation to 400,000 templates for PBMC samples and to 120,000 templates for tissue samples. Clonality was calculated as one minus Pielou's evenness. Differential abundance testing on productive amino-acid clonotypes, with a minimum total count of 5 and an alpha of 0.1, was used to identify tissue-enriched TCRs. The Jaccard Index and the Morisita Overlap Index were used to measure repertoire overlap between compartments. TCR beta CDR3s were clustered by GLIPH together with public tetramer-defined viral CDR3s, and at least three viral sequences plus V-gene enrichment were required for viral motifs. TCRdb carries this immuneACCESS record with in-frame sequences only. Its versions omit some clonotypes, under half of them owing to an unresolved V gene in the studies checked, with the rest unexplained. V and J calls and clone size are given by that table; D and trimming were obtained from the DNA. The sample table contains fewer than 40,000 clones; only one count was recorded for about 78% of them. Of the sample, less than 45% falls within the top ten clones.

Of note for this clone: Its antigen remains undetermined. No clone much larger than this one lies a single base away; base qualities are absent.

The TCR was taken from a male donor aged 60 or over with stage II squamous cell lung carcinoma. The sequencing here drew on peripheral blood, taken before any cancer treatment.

Read as DNA, the sequence is TGTGCCAGCAGCCGTGCGAGGAGCAGCGAACAACCCTCTGGAAACACCATATATTTT. This codes for CASSRARSSEQPSGNTIYF. The V and J segments used are TRBV4-2 and TRBJ1-3, with the D gene not clear enough to name. Between the V and J ends, shortened by 4 bases and 0 bases respectively, the junction contains 22 bases. Its CDR3 holds 19 amino acids, cysteine through phenylalanine. The retained sequence is limited to the CDR3, 57 bases, with the frame set at the first base. The germline V gene gives CDR1 as LGHNA and CDR2 as YNFKEQ.